Listed here is a single TCR beta chain. The data are from a study of blood T cell repertoires in COVID-19. Looking at the study overall: T cells, B-cell-depleted T cells, or PBMCs provided the cDNA or gDNA that served as material.

Trimming took off 4 bases at V and 7 bases at J, with 17 bases between the two ends. Germline CDR1 reads SGHTA; CDR2 reads FQGTGA. The CDR3 length is 14 residues. Profiling relied on immunoSEQ multiplex PCR, and the TCRdb table lists in-frame clones only, not all of them. The data show tens of thousands of clones, around 86% seen once. The TCR sequence derives from a man in his thirties or forties with acute or convalescent COVID-19. This sequence joins TRBV7-3 and TRBJ2-7, with D tentatively TRBD2 (5 bases). The sample was peripheral blood. CDR3 loop: CASSSGLQDGEQYF. In DNA, the CDR3 is TGTGCCAGCAGCTCTGGACTGCAAGACGGGGAGCAGTACTTC.